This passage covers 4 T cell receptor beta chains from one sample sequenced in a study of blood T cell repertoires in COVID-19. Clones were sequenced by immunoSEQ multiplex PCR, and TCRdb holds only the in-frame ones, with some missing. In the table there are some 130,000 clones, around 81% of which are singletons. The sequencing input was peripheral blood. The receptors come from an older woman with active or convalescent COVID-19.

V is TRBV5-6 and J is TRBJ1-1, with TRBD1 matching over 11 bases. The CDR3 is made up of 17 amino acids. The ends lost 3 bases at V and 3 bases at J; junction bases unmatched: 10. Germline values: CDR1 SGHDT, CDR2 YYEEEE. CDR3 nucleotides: TGTGCCAGCAGCTCCTGGACAGGGGGCCCCCAGGACACTGAAGCTTTCTTT. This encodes CASSSWTGGPQDTEAFF.

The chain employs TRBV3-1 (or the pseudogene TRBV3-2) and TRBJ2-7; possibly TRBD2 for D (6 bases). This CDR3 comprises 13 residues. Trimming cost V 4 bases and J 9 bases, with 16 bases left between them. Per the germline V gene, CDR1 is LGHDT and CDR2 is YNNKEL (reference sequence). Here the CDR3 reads CASSPAGPGGQYF. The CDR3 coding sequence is TGTGCCAGCAGCCCCGCCGGGCCCGGGGGGCAGTACTTC.

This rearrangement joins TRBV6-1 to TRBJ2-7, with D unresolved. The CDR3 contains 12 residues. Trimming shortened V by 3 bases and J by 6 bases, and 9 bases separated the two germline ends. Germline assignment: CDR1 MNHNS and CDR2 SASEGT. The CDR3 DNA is TGTGCCAGCAGTGAGGTTCCGGGCGAGCAGTACGTC. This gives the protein CASSEVPGEQYV.

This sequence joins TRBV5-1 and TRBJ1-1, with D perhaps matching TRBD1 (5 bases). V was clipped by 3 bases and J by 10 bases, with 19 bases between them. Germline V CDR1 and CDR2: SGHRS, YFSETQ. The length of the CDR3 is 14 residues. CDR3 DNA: TGCGCCAGCAGCTGGTCGGACTCTACCGGGGGAGCTTTCTTT. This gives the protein CASSWSDSTGGAFF. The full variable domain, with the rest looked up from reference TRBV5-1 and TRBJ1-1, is KAGVTQTPRYLIKTRGQQVTLSCSPISGHRSVSWYQQTPGQGLQFLFEYFSETQRNKGNFPGRFSGRQFSNSRSEMNVSTLELGDSALYLCASSWSDSTGGAFFGQGTRLTVV.